The 23 T cell receptor beta chains in this list originate from one sample, sequenced in a study of blood T cell repertoires in COVID-19 (dated by TCRdb to the early 2020s). The protocol used for the library was the immunoSEQ multiplex PCR assay. The table was pulled from immuneACCESS by TCRdb, which kept in-frame rearrangements only. Such tables lose some clones; where checked, under half of the loss comes from unresolved V genes, and the rest has no known cause. This sample comprises 75,000 to 100,000 clones, roughly 87% of them detected only once. 3.5% to 5.5% of the sample rests with the top ten. Sequencing used peripheral blood. The receptors here all came from a man between 65 and 85 years old with acute or convalescent COVID-19.

This chain uses TRBV7-9 with TRBJ1-4; 12 bases are shared with TRBD1. Germline CDR1 reads SEHNR; CDR2 reads FQNEAQ (reference sequence). The CDR3 loop spans 14 amino acids. DNA for the CDR3: TGTGCGCTCCGGGGGGACAGGGGGCATGAAAAACTGTTTTTT. It codes for CALRGDRGHEKLFF. Full variable domain (outside the CDR3, taken from reference TRBV7-9 and TRBJ1-4): DTGVSQNPRHKITKRGQNVTFRCDPISEHNRLYWYRQTLGQGPEFLTYFQNEAQLEKSRLLSDRFSAERPKGSFSTLEIQRTEQGDSAMYLCALRGDRGHEKLFFGSGTQLSVL.

This clone appeared a few times. The chain has TRBV5-5 and TRBJ2-7, with D possibly being TRBD2 (6 bases). Germline values: CDR1 SGHKS, CDR2 YYEKEE (reference sequence). Deletions cut 2 bases from V and 3 bases from J, with 15 bases between. This CDR3 is built from 15 residues. For the CDR3, the DNA is TGTGCCAGCAGCTTTCAAGGGCAGGACTACTACGAGCAGTACTTC. Its protein is CASSFQGQDYYEQYF.

In its sample, this clone was seen once. V is TRBV6-6 and J is TRBJ1-1, with TRBD1 matching 8 bases. The CDR3 is made up of 14 amino acids. The V and J ends lost 7 bases and 8 bases, in that order; junction bases with no gene match: 12. Germline CDR1 and CDR2: MNHNY and SVGAGI (reference sequence). The CDR3 reads CASIRRTGLVEAFF. The CDR3 nucleotides read TGTGCCAGCATAAGAAGGACAGGGCTCGTAGAAGCTTTCTTT.

The CDR3 DNA reads as TGTGCCAGCAGTTTAGGCGGACTCTCCTACGAGCAGTACTTC. Translated, it gives CASSLGGLSYEQYF. V and J are TRBV27 and TRBJ2-7; TRBD2 might be the D (5 bases). The CDR3 spans 14 residues. V was cut by 2 bases and J by 0 bases, with 8 bases left in between. Germline V gene data show CDR1 as MNHEY and CDR2 as SMNVEV (reference sequence).

There are a few counts of this clone. This rearrangement joins TRBV28 to TRBJ1-6; 9 nucleotides align to TRBD1. Losses at the gene ends were 7 bases for V and 7 bases for J; bases not matched to a gene: 8. Germline V gene data show CDR1 as MDHEN and CDR2 as SYDVKM. There are 15 residues in the CDR3. The CDR3 spells CASTPPGTGNSPLHF. The CDR3 nucleotides read TGTGCCAGCACCCCGCCCGGGACAGGGAATTCACCCCTCCACTTT.

This clone was observed a single time. The chain links TRBV4-1 to TRBJ2-1; D is perhaps TRBD1 (5 bases). This CDR3 has 15 amino acids. V was shortened by 0 bases and J by 3 bases, with 9 bases between the two germline ends. Germline V lookup: CDR1 MGHRA, CDR2 YSYEKL. The CDR3 protein is CASSQESGNYNEQFF. Here the CDR3 DNA reads TGCGCCAGCAGCCAAGAATCAGGGAACTACAATGAGCAGTTCTTC.

This rearrangement joins TRBV7-9 to TRBJ2-3, with D perhaps matching TRBD1 (6 bases). The V end lost 0 bases, the J end lost 3 bases, and 10 bases lay between the germline ends. The length of the CDR3 is 15 residues. Germline-derived CDR1 and CDR2 are SEHNR and FQNEAQ (reference sequence). The DNA of the CDR3 is TGTGCCAGCAGCTTAGCGGCAGGGGTTACAGATACGCAGTATTTT. Translation gives CASSLAAGVTDTQYF.

The rearrangement joins TRBV6-5 to TRBJ1-1; TRBD1 aligns across 9 bases. Germline lookup yields CDR1 MNHEY and CDR2 SVGAGI. Germline trimming cut 2 bases from V and 5 bases from J; bases unmatched to any gene: 6. The CDR3 spans 15 residues. This CDR3 is CASSYGTGLVTEAFF. The DNA of the CDR3 is TGTGCCAGCAGTTACGGGACAGGGCTGGTTACTGAAGCTTTCTTT.

This clone was seen once. This chain connects TRBV4-1 to TRBJ2-3; 10 bases fit TRBD2. The CDR3 has 17 amino acids. V was pared by 2 bases and J by 2 bases, with 7 bases of the junction left unmatched. The germline V gene encodes CDR1 MGHRA and CDR2 YSYEKL. The CDR3 DNA reads TGCGCCAGCAGCCAATGGGGAAGCGGGGGGGCCACAGATACGCAGTATTTT. Encoded protein: CASSQWGSGGATDTQYF.

Concerning this clone itself: At one end, the junction sequence differs from germline, possibly due to a read error. V gene TRBV18 combines with J gene TRBJ1-1; the match to TRBD1 covers 9 bases. CDR1 KGHSH and CDR2 LQKENI come from the germline V gene. The CDR3 length is 15 residues. The DNA for the CDR3 is TGTGCCAGCTCCCCACGGACAGGGGTGAACACTGAAGCTTTCTTT. Its protein product is CASSPRTGVNTEAFF.

The chain has TRBV7-2 and TRBJ2-3; D is unresolved. Germline CDR1 is SGHTA and CDR2 is FQGNSA. The CDR3 spans 14 residues. V was pared by 6 bases and J by 0 bases, with 10 bases between. Here the CDR3 reads CASRNRESTDTQYF. CDR3 nucleotide sequence: TGTGCCAGCAGGAATAGAGAGAGCACAGATACGCAGTATTTT. The whole variable domain, remainder taken from reference TRBV7-2 and TRBJ2-3, is GAGVSQSPSNKVTEKGKDVELRCDPISGHTALYWYRQSLGQGLEFLIYFQGNSAPDKSGLPSDRFSAERTGGSVSTLTIQRTQQEDSAVYLCASRNRESTDTQYFGPGTRLTVL.

The chain has TRBV30 and TRBJ1-4; 10 nucleotides match TRBD1. This CDR3 is built from 14 residues. The ends lost 6 bases at V and 10 bases at J; junction bases unmatched: 11. Germline CDR1 is GTSNPN and CDR2 is SVGIG (reference sequence). DNA for the CDR3: TGTGCCTGTTTATCCGGGACAGGGGTCGGAAAACTGTTTTTT. Amino acids: CACLSGTGVGKLFF.

The chain joins TRBV25-1 to TRBJ2-7, with D unclear. The germline gives CDR1 MGHDK, CDR2 SYGVNS. The CDR3 has 11 residues. This chain's CDR3 is CASEQTYEQYF. The CDR3 nucleotides read TGTGCAAGTGAGCAGACATACGAGCAGTACTTC.

The V and J genes are TRBV28 and TRBJ2-2; the match to TRBD1 covers 9 bases. The CDR3 has 18 amino acids. V gave up 9 bases and J gave up 7 bases; unmatched junction bases: 21. The germline gives CDR1 MDHEN, CDR2 SYDVKM. CDR3 protein: CARSTRDREEAGSGELFF. CDR3 in DNA: TGTGCCAGAAGCACCCGGGACAGGGAGGAAGCGGGGAGCGGGGAGCTGTTTTTT.

The chain uses TRBV3-1 (or the pseudogene TRBV3-2) and TRBJ1-2, with 9 bases fitting TRBD1. CDR1 LGHDT and CDR2 YNNKEL come from the germline V gene (reference sequence). This CDR3 has 19 residues. J lost 3 bases, V lost 1 base, and 15 bases had no gene match. CDR3: CASSQALPGQGLVDYGYTF. The CDR3 DNA follows: TGTGCCAGCAGCCAAGCTCTCCCGGGACAGGGATTAGTAGACTATGGCTACACCTTC.

V gene TRBV6-5 combines with J gene TRBJ2-2; weak D call: TRBD1 (7 bases). Germline-derived CDR1 and CDR2 are MNHEY and SVGAGI. Trimming removed 6 bases from V and 4 bases from J, with 12 bases in between. The CDR3 sequence is 14 residues long. CDR3 nucleotide sequence: TGTGCCAGCAGACGACAGGGAGGCACCGGGGAGCTGTTTTTT. Translation gives CASRRQGGTGELFF.

V and J are TRBV6-5 and TRBJ2-7; 9 positions match TRBD1. CDR1 and CDR2 from the germline V gene are MNHEY and SVGAGI. V gave up 6 bases and J gave up 2 bases; unmatched junction bases: 8. CDR3 length: 15 residues. The CDR3 sequence is CASSLDRGDPYEQYF. The CDR3 coding sequence is TGTGCCAGCAGCCTTGACAGGGGGGATCCCTACGAGCAGTACTTC.

This chain uses TRBV5-1 with TRBJ2-1; 9 bases match TRBD2. The CDR3 consists of 16 residues. With 4 bases clipped from V and 7 bases from J, the junction kept 12 bases outside the gene matches. Per the germline V gene, CDR1 is SGHRS and CDR2 is YFSETQ. As DNA, the CDR3 is TGCGCCAGCAGCATAACCACGGGACTAGCAATGAATGAGCAGTTCTTC. This gives the protein CASSITTGLAMNEQFF.

This clone rates as medium-sized. V gene TRBV24-1 combines with J gene TRBJ2-7; maybe TRBD1 (6 bases). CDR1 is KGHDR and CDR2 is SFDVKD in the germline V gene. This CDR3 comprises 17 residues. The ends were cut back, 0 bases at V and 2 bases at J, with 16 bases in the middle. The CDR3, as DNA: TGTGCCACCAGTGATTTGCGGGGTGCGCAGGGGACCTACGAGCAGTACTTC. It encodes CATSDLRGAQGTYEQYF.

The chain is built from TRBV9 and TRBJ1-2; the D gene is possibly TRBD1 (6 bases). CDR1 is SGDLS, CDR2 YYNGEE, per germline. This CDR3 is built from 14 residues. The V and J ends lost 4 bases and 4 bases respectively, with 14 bases between them. The DNA for the CDR3 is TGTGCCAGCAGCATTGACAGGACCGGCTATGGCTACACCTTC. Translating it yields CASSIDRTGYGYTF.

V usage is TRBV15 and J usage is TRBJ1-5, with D possibly being TRBD1 (5 bases). CDR3 length: 13 amino acids. V gave up 8 bases and J gave up 6 bases, with 14 bases separating them. From germline, CDR1 is LNHNV and CDR2 YYDKDF (reference sequence). The CDR3 region has the DNA TGTGCCACCTCAAAGGGGTTGCGTCAGCCCCAGCATTTT. Translated, it gives CATSKGLRQPQHF. The full variable domain, with the rest looked up from reference TRBV15 and TRBJ1-5, is DAMVIQNPRYQVTQFGKPVTLSCSQTLNHNVMYWYQQKSSQAPKLLFHYYDKDFNNEADTPDNFQSRRPNTSFCFLDIRSPGLGDTAMYLCATSKGLRQPQHFGDGTRLSIL.

This clone was observed once. This chain joins TRBV5-1 and TRBJ1-6, with D possibly being TRBD1 (6 bases). V was pared by 6 bases and J by 7 bases, with 14 bases between. The CDR3 runs to 14 residues. Germline CDR1 reads SGHRS; CDR2 reads YFSETQ. CDR3 nucleotide sequence: TGCGCCAGCACCCAGGGACAAGGGAATTCACCCCTCCACTTT. Translation gives CASTQGQGNSPLHF. The full variable domain, completed using reference TRBV5-1 and TRBJ1-6, is KAGVTQTPRYLIKTRGQQVTLSCSPISGHRSVSWYQQTPGQGLQFLFEYFSETQRNKGNFPGRFSGRQFSNSRSEMNVSTLELGDSALYLCASTQGQGNSPLHFGNGTRLTVT.

The chain uses TRBV7-2 and TRBJ2-5; 7 nucleotides agree with TRBD1. Germline V gene sequence: CDR1 SGHTA, CDR2 FQGNSA. The CDR3 consists of 12 residues. Trimming at V came to 9 bases and at J to 7 bases, leaving 8 bases not matched to a gene. The CDR3 DNA reads TGTGCCAGTTTACAGGGGTCATGGACCCAGTACTTC. Amino acid sequence: CASLQGSWTQYF.